This TCR beta chain stems from a study of control samples from healthy donors and cancer patients (TCRdb year 2020). The CDR3 goes from the cysteine to the phenylalanine over 12 residues. Solely the CDR3 DNA is kept, with 36 bases framed from the first base. The germline V gene gives CDR1 as MDHEN and CDR2 as SYDVKM. Trimming leaves V shorter by 5 bases and J shorter by 4 bases, with the junction holding 1 base beyond the gene matches. Library preparation employed the immunoSEQ multiplex PCR assay. TCRdb stores this immuneACCESS table with in-frame sequences only. Part of the clones is absent; in the studies checked, under half of the shortfall reflects unresolved V genes, and no reason is known for the rest. The table for this sample lists 250,000 to 300,000 clones; over 75% of them were counted only once. Less than 15% of the sample belongs to the ten largest clones. About this clone: Its recognized antigen is unknown. Base quality data are lacking; no much larger clone is found one base away. Other DNA sequences from this sample encode an identical CDR3 as well.

This receptor was identified in an older woman with lung cancer. The V and J genes are TRBV28 and TRBJ2-7; 8 middle bases align to TRBD1. The sequenced sample was PBMCs. The DNA is TGTGCCAGCAGTAGGACAGGGTACGAGCAGTACTTC. The translation is CASSRTGYEQYF. Where the CDR3 stops, the reference TRBV28 and TRBJ2-7 genes take over; the full variable domain is DVKVTQSSRYLVKRTGEKVFLECVQDMDHENMFWYRQDPGLGLRLIYFSYDVKMKEKGDIPEGYSVSREKKERFSLILESASTNQTSMYLCASSRTGYEQYFGPGTRLTVT.